A single sample is the source of the 31 T cell receptor beta chains below, sequenced in a study of blood T cell repertoires in COVID-19. Produced via immunoSEQ multiplex PCR; TCRdb's table is partial and in-frame only. Of about 150,000 clones listed, approximately 80% are singletons. The sequenced sample consisted of peripheral blood. All receptors derive from a woman aged 60-70 years with acute or convalescent COVID-19.

The rearrangement links TRBV20-1 to TRBJ2-4; D possibly corresponds to TRBD2 (6 bases). The germline CDR1 and CDR2 sequences are DFQATT and SNEGSKA (reference sequence). There are 11 residues in the CDR3. The ends were cut back, 6 bases at V and 8 bases at J, with 11 bases in the middle. DNA of the CDR3: TGCAGTGCCGCGTGGAGGGACATTCAGTACTTC. This encodes CSAAWRDIQYF.

Comments on this clone: A read error may be the cause here, since a much bigger clone is one base away. The chain links TRBV6-6 to TRBJ1-2; D is perhaps TRBD1 (6 bases). Germline CDR1 and CDR2: MNHNY and SVGAGI (reference sequence). CDR3 length equals 13 residues. Trimming left V 4 bases short and J 2 bases short, with 8 bases between. CDR3 protein: CASSSDRNYGYTF. DNA for the CDR3: TGTGCCAGCAGTTCCGACAGGAACTATGGCTACACCTTC.

The rearrangement uses TRBV5-8 and TRBJ1-2; 7 nucleotides align to TRBD1. V lost 0 bases to trimming and J lost 5 bases; unmatched junction nucleotides: 4. Germline V CDR1 and CDR2: SGHTS, YDEGEE. This CDR3 has 14 residues. The CDR3 reads CASSLDRGMYGYTF. CDR3 nucleotide sequence: TGTGCCAGCAGCTTGGACAGGGGAATGTATGGCTACACCTTC.

This clone occurred once. The chain is built from TRBV10-3 and TRBJ1-6, with D maybe TRBD1 (5 bases). The CDR3 has 13 residues. V was cut by 8 bases and J by 6 bases, with 11 bases left in between. Germline V CDR1 and CDR2: ENHRY, SYGVKD. CDR3 DNA: TGTGCCATCGGGTCGACAGCTAATTCACCCCTCCACTTT. The encoded protein is CAIGSTANSPLHF.

The rearrangement links TRBV2 to TRBJ2-7; D is unresolved. Germline values: CDR1 SNHLY, CDR2 FYNNEI. V lost 3 bases, J lost 4 bases, and 7 bases lay in between. The CDR3 contains 12 residues. The CDR3 reads CASSDLDYEQYF. Written as DNA, the CDR3 is TGTGCCAGCAGTGACTTAGATTACGAGCAGTACTTC. Complete variable domain (other parts from reference TRBV2 and TRBJ2-7): EPEVTQTPSHQVTQMGQEVILRCVPISNHLYFYWYRQILGQKVEFLVSFYNNEISEKSEIFDDQFSVERPDGSNFTLKIRSTKLEDSAMYFCASSDLDYEQYFGPGTRLTVT.

The rearrangement uses TRBV5-1 and TRBJ1-1; 10 bases map to TRBD1. Germline-derived CDR1 and CDR2 are SGHRS and YFSETQ. V gave up 4 bases and J gave up 11 bases; unmatched junction bases: 2. The CDR3 spans 11 residues. CDR3 loop: CASSRGQGAFF. CDR3 sequence (DNA): TGCGCCAGCAGCCGGGGACAGGGGGCTTTCTTT.

This clone came up a few times. The genes are TRBV5-5 and TRBJ2-2; maybe TRBD1 (6 bases). This CDR3 region has 16 residues. Trimming shortened V by 3 bases and J by 0 bases, and 12 bases separated the two germline ends. CDR1 SGHKS and CDR2 YYEKEE come from the germline V gene (reference sequence). CDR3 amino acids: CASSSLQGTNTGELFF. CDR3 bases: TGTGCCAGCAGCTCCTTACAGGGCACGAACACCGGGGAGCTGTTTTTT.

The rearrangement joins TRBV18 to TRBJ1-2; 8 nucleotides agree with TRBD1. Per the germline V gene, CDR1 is KGHSH and CDR2 is LQKENI. The CDR3 runs to 14 residues. Germline trimming cut 3 bases from V and 3 bases from J; bases unmatched to any gene: 3. The CDR3 sequence: CASSPKTGDYGYTF. The CDR3 DNA sequence: TGTGCCAGCTCACCTAAGACAGGGGACTATGGCTACACCTTC. The full variable domain, with the rest looked up from reference TRBV18 and TRBJ1-2, is NAGVMQNPRHLVRRRGQEARLRCSPMKGHSHVYWYRQLPEEGLKFMVYLQKENIIDESGMPKERFSAEFPKEGPSILRIQQVVRGDSAAYFCASSPKTGDYGYTFGSGTRLTVV.

V is TRBV2 and J is TRBJ1-5; no reliable D call. The ends were cut back, 7 bases at V and 7 bases at J, with 14 bases in the middle. The germline V gene encodes CDR1 SNHLY and CDR2 FYNNEI. The CDR3 covers 13 residues. The CDR3, as DNA: TGTGCCAGCAAGTCCGGGTTGGAACAGCCCCAGCATTTT. Encoded protein: CASKSGLEQPQHF.

This sequence joins TRBV12-3 or TRBV12-4 and TRBJ2-2; D is ambiguous. The V end was cut by 4 bases, the J end by 8 bases, with 8 bases between. This CDR3 is 12 amino acids long. CDR3 sequence (DNA): TGTGCCAGCAGTTACTCCAGGGGGGAGCTGTTTTTT. Protein sequence: CASSYSRGELFF.

This clone was seen just once. The CDR3 sequence: CASSLGTGGRYEQYF. DNA for the CDR3: TGTGCCAGCAGTTTAGGGACAGGGGGCCGTTACGAGCAGTACTTC. The chain recombines TRBV27 with TRBJ2-7; 12 bases match TRBD1. Germline lookup yields CDR1 MNHEY and CDR2 SMNVEV (reference sequence). V trimming: 2 bases; J trimming: 4 bases; junction bases outside the gene matches: 3. CDR3 length: 15 residues.

This clone was recorded only once. This sequence joins TRBV7-9 and TRBJ2-3; D remains unclear. Germline V CDR1 and CDR2: SEHNR, FQNEAQ (reference sequence). V was trimmed by 4 bases and J by 5 bases, leaving 4 bases between them. The CDR3 is 11 residues long. The chain's CDR3 is CASSSRDTQYF. The DNA for the CDR3 is TGTGCCAGCAGCTCCCGAGATACGCAGTATTTT.

The J gene is TRBJ1-1, the V gene TRBV10-3; no clear D. The CDR3 is 13 residues long. Trimming removed 6 bases at V and 2 bases at J, with 10 bases between. Germline V gene lookup returns CDR1 ENHRY and CDR2 SYGVKD. The CDR3 region is CAISAQRNTEAFF. The CDR3 coding sequence is TGTGCCATCAGCGCCCAGCGAAACACTGAAGCTTTCTTT.

This chain connects TRBV6-5 to TRBJ1-1; D gene ambiguous. The CDR3 contains 11 residues. Germline CDR1 is MNHEY and CDR2 is SVGAGI. Trimming removed 3 bases at V and 5 bases at J, with 4 bases between. The CDR3 here is CASSYATEAFF. In DNA form, the CDR3 reads TGTGCCAGCAGTTATGCGACTGAAGCTTTCTTT.

The rearrangement links TRBV7-9 to TRBJ2-1; TRBD2 might be the D (6 bases). CDR1 and CDR2 from the germline V gene are SEHNR and FQNEAQ (reference sequence). The V end was cut by 5 bases, the J end by 3 bases, with 17 bases between. The CDR3 is 16 amino acids. CDR3 loop: CASSLRRGLDYNEQFF. The CDR3 coding sequence is TGTGCCAGCAGCCTCCGTAGGGGACTGGACTACAATGAGCAGTTCTTC. Supplemented by reference TRBV7-9 and TRBJ2-1, the full variable domain reads DTGVSQNPRHKITKRGQNVTFRCDPISEHNRLYWYRQTLGQGPEFLTYFQNEAQLEKSRLLSDRFSAERPKGSFSTLEIQRTEQGDSAMYLCASSLRRGLDYNEQFFGPGTRLTVL.

This rearrangement joins TRBV28 to TRBJ1-2; possible D gene TRBD1, 5 bases. Germline loops: CDR1 MDHEN, CDR2 SYDVKM. The CDR3 covers 14 residues. V lost 2 bases and J lost 6, with 13 bases in between. This chain's CDR3 is CASSLGAGWDGYTF. CDR3 in DNA: TGTGCCAGCAGTTTAGGGGCAGGGTGGGATGGCTACACCTTC.

This chain links TRBV18 with TRBJ2-2; a possible D gene is TRBD1 (6 bases). CDR1 and CDR2 (germline): KGHSH, LQKENI. Deletions cut 2 bases from V and 1 base from J, with 11 bases between. The CDR3 runs 16 residues. The CDR3 is CASSPWDIRNTGELFF. The CDR3 nucleotides are TGTGCCAGCTCACCATGGGACATAAGGAACACCGGGGAGCTGTTTTTT.

The chain employs TRBV18 and TRBJ2-7, with D possibly being TRBD1 (6 bases). This CDR3 is built from 12 residues. V was cut by 4 bases and J by 4 bases, with 8 bases left in between. From germline, CDR1 is KGHSH and CDR2 LQKENI. Here the CDR3 reads CASSLQGYEQYV. The CDR3 coding sequence is TGTGCCAGCTCACTACAGGGTTACGAGCAGTACGTC.

The rearrangement uses TRBV5-8 and TRBJ1-5, with a tentative D call TRBD1 (6 bases). The CDR3 has 15 amino acids. Germline lookup yields CDR1 SGHTS and CDR2 YDEGEE. The V end was cut by 2 bases, the J end by 1 base, with 10 bases between. The CDR3 DNA follows: TGTGCCAGCAGCTTACGGACAGAAAGCAATCAGCCCCAGCATTTT. Protein sequence: CASSLRTESNQPQHF.

This clone was recorded a few times. This chain links TRBV5-6 with TRBJ1-6, with D maybe TRBD1 (6 bases). Germline CDR1 and CDR2: SGHDT and YYEEEE. Trimming took off 7 bases at V and 8 bases at J, with 22 bases between the two ends. CDR3 length: 16 amino acids. The CDR3 DNA is TGTGCCAGCCTTTCGTCAACACAGGGAGCTTATTCACCCCTCCACTTT. Amino acids: CASLSSTQGAYSPLHF.

The rearrangement links TRBV13 to TRBJ1-6; D gene uncertain. Trimming cost V 5 bases and J 7 bases, with 6 bases left between them. The CDR3 length is 12 residues. Germline CDR1 is PRHDT and CDR2 is FYEKMQ (reference sequence). The CDR3 region has the DNA TGTGCCAGCAGCCAATCCAATTCACCCCTCCACTTT. Translated: CASSQSNSPLHF.

The chain recombines TRBV11-3 with TRBJ1-1; possibly TRBD1 for D (5 bases). Trimming shortened V by 4 bases and J by 6 bases, and 9 bases separated the two germline ends. The germline V gene has CDR1 SGHNT and CDR2 YENEEA. The length of the CDR3 is 12 residues. The CDR3 DNA follows: TGTGCCAGCAGCTCTCGGGGGGCTGAAGCTTTCTTT. Translating it yields CASSSRGAEAFF.

The V gene is TRBV10-2, the J gene TRBJ1-2, with TRBD1 identical over 11 bases. Germline-derived CDR1 and CDR2 are WSHSY and SAAADI. The CDR3 loop spans 15 amino acids. Losses at the gene ends were 4 bases for V and 4 bases for J; bases not matched to a gene: 5. The CDR3 DNA follows: TGCGCCAGCAGTGCTGGGACAGGGGGAATCTATGGCTACACCTTC. As protein: CASSAGTGGIYGYTF.

This clone was seen a handful of times. V usage is TRBV2 and J usage is TRBJ1-6, with 8 bases matching TRBD1. With 7 bases clipped from V and 0 bases from J, the junction kept 2 bases outside the gene matches. The CDR3 has 15 residues. Looked up from germline, CDR1 is SNHLY and CDR2 is FYNNEI. The CDR3 coding sequence is TGTGCCAGCATACAGGGGGGCTCCTATAATTCACCCCTCCACTTT. Translation gives CASIQGGSYNSPLHF.

This clone appeared once. V gene TRBV12-3 or TRBV12-4 combines with J gene TRBJ1-1, with a tentative D call TRBD1 (5 bases). Trimming cost V 7 bases and J 0 bases, with 9 bases left between them. This CDR3 is 13 amino acids long. The CDR3: CASTGHLNTEAFF. CDR3 nucleotides: TGTGCCAGCACCGGACACCTGAACACTGAAGCTTTCTTT.

The chain couples TRBV2 to TRBJ1-3; no definite D call. Germline V CDR1 and CDR2: SNHLY, FYNNEI. The CDR3 extends over 15 amino acids. Between the trimmed V and J ends, which lost 2 bases and 2 bases, there was a span of 10 bases. The CDR3 coding sequence is TGTGCCAGCAGTGAACGTCGCACTACTGGAAACACCATATATTTT. Protein product: CASSERRTTGNTIYF.

DNA for the CDR3: TGTGCCAGCAGCTTCGGACTAGCGGGGGAGACCCAGTACTTC. The encoded protein is CASSFGLAGETQYF. V is TRBV11-2 and J is TRBJ2-5, with TRBD2 matching 12 bases. The germline gives CDR1 SGHAT, CDR2 FQNNGV. The V and J ends lost 3 bases and 5 bases, in that order; junction bases with no gene match: 1. The CDR3 sequence is 14 residues long.

The chain combines TRBV19 with TRBJ1-2; D not resolved. Per the germline V gene, CDR1 is LNHDA and CDR2 is SQIVND (reference sequence). The CDR3 covers 11 residues. Trimming cost V 7 bases and J 2 bases, with 5 bases left between them. CDR3 DNA sequence: TGTGCCAGTACCGGGAACTATGGCTACACCTTC. This gives the protein CASTGNYGYTF.

The chain has TRBV2 and TRBJ2-4; TRBD1 might be the D (6 bases). Germline CDR1 is SNHLY and CDR2 is FYNNEI. This CDR3 comprises 15 residues. Trimming left V 7 bases short and J 2 bases short, with 15 bases between. The CDR3 sequence is CASNDLQGTKNIQYF. CDR3 sequence (DNA): TGTGCCAGCAACGACCTACAGGGAACCAAAAACATTCAGTACTTC.

The chain employs TRBV6-5 and TRBJ2-3; possibly TRBD2 for D (6 bases). There are 16 residues in the CDR3. Germline V gene data show CDR1 as MNHEY and CDR2 as SVGAGI. Trimming pared 2 bases from V and 6 bases from J, leaving 18 bases between. The CDR3 DNA is TGTGCCAGCAGTTACACGGCCGTCGGGGGTGGGGATACGCAGTATTTT. As protein: CASSYTAVGGGDTQYF.

The rearrangement joins TRBV28 to TRBJ1-2; D gene ambiguous. The germline gives CDR1 MDHEN, CDR2 SYDVKM. There are 13 residues in the CDR3. Between the trimmed V and J ends, which lost 3 bases and 2 bases, there was a span of 7 bases. This chain's CDR3 is CASSFSANYGYTF. CDR3 nucleotides: TGTGCCAGCAGTTTTTCAGCGAACTATGGCTACACCTTC.